The T cell receptor (beta chain) under discussion was sequenced for a study of cytotoxic CD8 clonotypes in ibrutinib-treated CLL. Study-wide context: Responses: approximately 25 partial, 2 complete; after median around 64 months, around 15 stayed remitted, around 12 progressed.

The CDR3 is 9 residues long. The germline gives CDR1 DFQATT, CDR2 SNEGSKA (reference sequence). V lost 4 bases, J lost 11 bases, and 8 bases lay in between. Depths of 1 in 200,000 to 1 in 1 million T cells were the sequencing target. Repertoires were generated with immunoSEQ multiplex PCR, while TCRdb's copy carries only in-frame clones and drops some. The table records 65,000 to 80,000 clones, approximately 82% of them present only once. The V call is TRBV20-1, the J call TRBJ1-2; D gene uncertain. The TCR sequence derives from a human donor with chronic lymphocytic leukemia. Source: PBMCs, taken after 24 months of ibrutinib treatment. CDR3 DNA: TGCAGTGCTAACCAGCCTTACACCTTC. Residues: CSANQPYTF.